This T cell receptor (beta chain) stems from a study of early T cells in non-severe SARS-CoV-2 infection. Overall study findings and caveats: Sequences matched to VDJdb favored anti-spike CD8 responses, while private and CD4 specificities were missed.

Note on this clonotype: The antigen remains undetermined.

One entry per CDR3 protein, called by TCRdb with MiXCR from the 5' RACE reads. The sample consists of 25,000 to 35,000 distinct CDR3 sequences, around 6% of them appearing once. Germline V gene data show CDR1 as SNHLY and CDR2 as FYNNEI. Deletions cut 4 bases from V and 8 bases from J, with 6 bases between. The CDR3 runs 11 residues. The rearrangement uses TRBV2 and TRBJ2-1; D is ambiguous. The TCR comes from an adult who was a healthcare worker with PCR-confirmed SARS-CoV-2 infection or an uninfected control (not recorded which). The source was whole blood, collected at baseline. The chain's CDR3 is CASSGRDEQFF. CDR3 sequence (DNA): TGTGCCAGCAGTGGCCGGGATGAGCAGTTCTTC. The full variable domain, with the rest looked up from reference TRBV2 and TRBJ2-1, is EPEVTQTPSHQVTQMGQEVILRCVPISNHLYFYWYRQILGQKVEFLVSFYNNEISEKSEIFDDQFSVERPDGSNFTLKIRSTKLEDSAMYFCASSGRDEQFFGPGTRLTVL.